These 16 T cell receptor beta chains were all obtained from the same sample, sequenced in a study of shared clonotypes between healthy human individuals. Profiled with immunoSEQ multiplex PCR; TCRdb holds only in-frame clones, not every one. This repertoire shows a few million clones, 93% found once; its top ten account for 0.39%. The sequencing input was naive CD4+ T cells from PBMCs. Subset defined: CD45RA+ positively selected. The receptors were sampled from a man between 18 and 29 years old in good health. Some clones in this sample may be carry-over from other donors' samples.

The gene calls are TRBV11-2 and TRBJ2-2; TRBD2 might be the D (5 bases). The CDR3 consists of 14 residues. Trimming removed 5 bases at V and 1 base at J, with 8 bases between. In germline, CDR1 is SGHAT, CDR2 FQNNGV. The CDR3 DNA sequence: TGTGCCAGCAGCACCAGCGGGAACACCGGGGAGCTGTTTTTT. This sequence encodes CASSTSGNTGELFF. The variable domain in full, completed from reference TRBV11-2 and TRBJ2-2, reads EAGVAQSPRYKIIEKRQSVAFWCNPISGHATLYWYQQILGQGPKLLIQFQNNGVVDDSQLPKDRFSAERLKGVDSTLKIQPAKLEDSAVYLCASSTSGNTGELFFGEGSRLTVL.

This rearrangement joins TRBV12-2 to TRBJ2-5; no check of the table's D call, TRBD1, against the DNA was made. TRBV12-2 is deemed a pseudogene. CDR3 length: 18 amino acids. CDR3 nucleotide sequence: TGTGCAAGTCGCTTAGCGTATAGGTTCATTGGGCAGGTGGAGACCCAGTACTTC. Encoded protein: CASRLAYRFIGQVETQYF.

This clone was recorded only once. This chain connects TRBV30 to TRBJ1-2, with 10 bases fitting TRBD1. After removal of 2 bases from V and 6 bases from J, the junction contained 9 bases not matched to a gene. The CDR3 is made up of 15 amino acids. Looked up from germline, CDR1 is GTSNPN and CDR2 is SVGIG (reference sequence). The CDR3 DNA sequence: TGTGCCTGGAGTCCCAATGTAGGGACAGGGGATGGCTACACCTTC. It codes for CAWSPNVGTGDGYTF. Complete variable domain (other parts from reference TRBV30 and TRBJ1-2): SQTIHQWPATLVQPVGSPLSLECTVEGTSNPNLYWYRQAAGRGLQLLFYSVGIGQISSEVPQNLSASRPQDRQFILSSKKLLLSDSGFYLCAWSPNVGTGDGYTFGSGTRLTVV.

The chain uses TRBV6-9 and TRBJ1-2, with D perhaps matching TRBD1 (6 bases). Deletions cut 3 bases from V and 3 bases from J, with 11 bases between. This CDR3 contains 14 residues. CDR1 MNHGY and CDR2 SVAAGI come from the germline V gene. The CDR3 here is CASSYVRGDYGYTF. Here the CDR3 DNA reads TGTGCCAGCAGTTACGTCAGGGGAGACTATGGCTACACCTTC.

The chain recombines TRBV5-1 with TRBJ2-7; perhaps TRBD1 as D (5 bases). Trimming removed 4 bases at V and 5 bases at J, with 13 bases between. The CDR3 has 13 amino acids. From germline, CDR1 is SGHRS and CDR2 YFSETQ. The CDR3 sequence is CASSPDRLDEQYF. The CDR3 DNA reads TGCGCCAGCAGCCCCGACAGACTGGACGAGCAGTACTTC.

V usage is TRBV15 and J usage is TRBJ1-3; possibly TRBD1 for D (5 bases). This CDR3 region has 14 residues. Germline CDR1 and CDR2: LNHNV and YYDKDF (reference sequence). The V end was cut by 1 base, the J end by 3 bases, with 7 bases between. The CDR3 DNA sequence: TGTGCCACCAGCAGAGGGGACGGTGGAAACACCATATATTTT. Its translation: CATSRGDGGNTIYF. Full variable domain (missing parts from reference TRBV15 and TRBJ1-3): DAMVIQNPRYQVTQFGKPVTLSCSQTLNHNVMYWYQQKSSQAPKLLFHYYDKDFNNEADTPDNFQSRRPNTSFCFLDIRSPGLGDTAMYLCATSRGDGGNTIYFGEGSWLTVV.

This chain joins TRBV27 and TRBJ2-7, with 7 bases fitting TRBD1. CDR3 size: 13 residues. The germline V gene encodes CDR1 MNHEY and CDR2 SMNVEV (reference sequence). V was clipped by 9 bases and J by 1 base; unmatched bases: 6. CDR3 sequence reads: CASSDRRSYEQYF. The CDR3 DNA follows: TGTGCCAGTTCGGACAGGAGATCCTACGAGCAGTACTTC.

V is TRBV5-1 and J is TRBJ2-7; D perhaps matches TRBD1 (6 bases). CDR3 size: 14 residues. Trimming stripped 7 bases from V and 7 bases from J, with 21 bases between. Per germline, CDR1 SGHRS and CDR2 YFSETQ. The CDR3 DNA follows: TGCGCCAGCGGTTTCCGGGACACCTTCGGGGAGCAGTACTTC. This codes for CASGFRDTFGEQYF.

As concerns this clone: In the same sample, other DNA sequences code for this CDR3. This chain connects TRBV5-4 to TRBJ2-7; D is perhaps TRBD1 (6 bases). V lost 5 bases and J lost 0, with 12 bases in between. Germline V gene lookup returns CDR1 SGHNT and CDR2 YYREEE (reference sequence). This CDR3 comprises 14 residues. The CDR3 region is CASSLGGSSYEQYF. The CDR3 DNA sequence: TGTGCCAGCAGTTTAGGGGGTAGCTCCTACGAGCAGTACTTC.

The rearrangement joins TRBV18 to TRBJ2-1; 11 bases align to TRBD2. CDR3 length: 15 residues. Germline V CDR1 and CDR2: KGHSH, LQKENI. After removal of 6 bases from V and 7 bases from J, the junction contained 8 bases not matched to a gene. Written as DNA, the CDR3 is TGTGCCAGCTCCTATACTAGCGGGAGAGGAAATGAGCAGTTCTTC. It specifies CASSYTSGRGNEQFF.

CDR3 coding DNA: TGTGCCAGCAGCTTAACGAGGACAGACTATGGCTACACCTTC. Residues: CASSLTRTDYGYTF. The J gene is TRBJ1-2, the V gene TRBV7-9, with D possibly matching TRBD1 (6 bases). This CDR3 region has 14 residues. Trimming stripped 2 bases from V and 3 bases from J, with 10 bases between. Germline V gene data show CDR1 as SEHNR and CDR2 as FQNEAQ (reference sequence).

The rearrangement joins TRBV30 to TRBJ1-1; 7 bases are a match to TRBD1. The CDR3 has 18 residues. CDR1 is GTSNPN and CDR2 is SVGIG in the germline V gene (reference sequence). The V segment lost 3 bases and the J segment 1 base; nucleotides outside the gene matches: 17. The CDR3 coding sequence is TGTGCCTGGAGAGGTGACAGGGCCCTATCCAGAGGGAACACTGAAGCTTTCTTT. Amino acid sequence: CAWRGDRALSRGNTEAFF.

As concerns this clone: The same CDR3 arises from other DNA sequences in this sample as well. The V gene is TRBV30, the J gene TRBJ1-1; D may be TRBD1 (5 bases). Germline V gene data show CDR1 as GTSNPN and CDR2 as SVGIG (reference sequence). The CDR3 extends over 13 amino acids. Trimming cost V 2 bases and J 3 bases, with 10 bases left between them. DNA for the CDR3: TGTGCCTGGAGTACAGGATCGGACACTGAAGCTTTCTTT. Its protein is CAWSTGSDTEAFF.

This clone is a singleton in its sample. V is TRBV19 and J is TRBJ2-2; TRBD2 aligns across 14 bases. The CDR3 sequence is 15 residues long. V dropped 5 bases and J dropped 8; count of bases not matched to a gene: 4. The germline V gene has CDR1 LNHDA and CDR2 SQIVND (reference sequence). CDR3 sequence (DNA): TGTGCCAGTAGTTCGGGACTAGCGGGAGTTGGGGAGCTGTTTTTT. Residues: CASSSGLAGVGELFF. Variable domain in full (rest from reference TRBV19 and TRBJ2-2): DGGITQSPKYLFRKEGQNVTLSCEQNLNHDAMYWYRQDPGQGLRLIYYSQIVNDFQKGDIAEGYSVSREKKESFPLTVTSAQKNPTAFYLCASSSGLAGVGELFFGEGSRLTVL.

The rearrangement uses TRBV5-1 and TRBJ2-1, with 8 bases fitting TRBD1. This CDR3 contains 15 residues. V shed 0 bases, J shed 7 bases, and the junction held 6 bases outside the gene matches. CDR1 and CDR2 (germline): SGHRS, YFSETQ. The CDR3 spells CASSLGPGQGNEQFF. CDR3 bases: TGCGCCAGCAGCTTGGGCCCAGGACAGGGTAATGAGCAGTTCTTC.

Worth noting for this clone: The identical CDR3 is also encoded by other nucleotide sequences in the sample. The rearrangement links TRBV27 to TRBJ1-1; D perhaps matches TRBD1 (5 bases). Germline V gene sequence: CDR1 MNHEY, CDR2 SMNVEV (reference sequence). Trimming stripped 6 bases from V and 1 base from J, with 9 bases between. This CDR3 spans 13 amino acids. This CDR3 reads CASSWGGNTEAFF. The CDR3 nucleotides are TGTGCCAGCAGCTGGGGGGGGAACACTGAAGCTTTCTTT.